This T cell receptor beta chain is drawn from a study of T cells expressing NK-cell markers. General study points: Of CD8+ T cells, 1.0-7.0% belonged to dominant NKG2C+ clonotypes in six or seven donors.

This CDR3 comprises 15 residues. Germline lookup yields CDR1 SGHTA and CDR2 FQGNSA. Production of TCR beta cDNA relied on 5'RACE template switching with UMIs. For each CDR3 protein, TCRdb gives one entry from its re-call of the 5' RACE reads, without DNA. Recorded here are about 390,000 distinct CDR3 sequences; the top ten clones represent around 11%. Worth noting for this clonotype: Antigen: not known.

Sequencing was performed on blood T cells: a sorted CD56 or NKG2C T cell subset, CD4+ or CD8+ T cells, or bulk PBMC T cells (not recorded which). This chain joins TRBV7-2 and TRBJ2-5; TCRdb's assignment of TRBD1 cannot be checked, as there is no DNA. The TCR sequence derives from a woman between 50 and 59 years old in good health. This chain's CDR3 is CASRKLGAYQETQYF.